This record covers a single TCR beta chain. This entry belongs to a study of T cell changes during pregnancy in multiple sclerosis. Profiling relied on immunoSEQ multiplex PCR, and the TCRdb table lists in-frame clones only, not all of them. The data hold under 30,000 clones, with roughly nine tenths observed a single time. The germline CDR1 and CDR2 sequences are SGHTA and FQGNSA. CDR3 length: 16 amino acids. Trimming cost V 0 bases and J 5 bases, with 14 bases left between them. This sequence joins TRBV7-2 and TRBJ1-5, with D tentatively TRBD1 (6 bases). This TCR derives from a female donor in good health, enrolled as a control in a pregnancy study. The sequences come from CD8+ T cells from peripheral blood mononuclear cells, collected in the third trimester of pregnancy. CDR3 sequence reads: CASSLAGGGSDQPQHF. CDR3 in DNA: TGTGCCAGCAGCTTAGCGGGAGGGGGGTCAGATCAGCCCCAGCATTTT.